This T cell receptor beta chain originates from a study of OX40 agonist ivuxolimab in advanced cancers. About the study: An anti-OX40 (CD134) antibody with agonistic activity, ivuxolimab, was administered to patients.

CDR3 length equals 16 residues. After removal of 8 bases from V and 7 bases from J, the junction contained 15 bases not matched to a gene. Germline V gene lookup returns CDR1 ENHRY and CDR2 SYGVKD. Data came from immunoSEQ multiplex PCR; TCRdb stores just in-frame clones and leaves some out. The sample carries about 70,000 clones, around nine tenths recorded once. This TCR was recovered from an adult with an advanced solid tumor such as melanoma, head and neck, liver or kidney cancer. The chain recombines TRBV10-3 with TRBJ1-1, with TRBD1 identical over 11 bases. The sample here was CD4+ or CD8+ T cells sorted from blood, taken in a trial of the OX40 agonist ivuxolimab. The CDR3 DNA sequence: TGTGCCATCCACGGCCCCGGACAGGGGGCCTACCATGAAGCTTTCTTT. This encodes CAIHGPGQGAYHEAFF.